Listed here are 17 T cell receptor beta chains from one sample, sequenced in a study of cytomegalovirus exposure and HLA in healthy donors. Primers included in the PCR were 60 Vbeta and 13 Jbeta primers. Measured with immunoSEQ multiplex PCR; TCRdb has only the in-frame clones, and not every one. The table shows under 100,000 clones, with about 70% occurring only once. The sequenced sample consisted of PBMCs. The receptors were sampled from a human donor in good health.

The chain uses TRBV27 and TRBJ2-2, with a weak D call TRBD2 (6 bases). Trimming took off 6 bases at V and 4 bases at J, with 15 bases between the two ends. CDR3 length: 15 amino acids. Per germline, CDR1 MNHEY and CDR2 SMNVEV (reference sequence). The CDR3 sequence is CASSQSGTLTGELFF. Here the CDR3 DNA reads TGTGCCAGCAGCCAATCCGGGACTCTCACCGGGGAGCTGTTTTTT.

The genes are TRBV5-1 and TRBJ2-5; the match to TRBD1 covers 8 bases. Germline values: CDR1 SGHRS, CDR2 YFSETQ. The length of the CDR3 is 14 residues. J gave up 4 bases and V 3 bases, and 5 bases lay outside the gene matches. The CDR3 DNA reads TGCGCCAGCAGCTCACCGGGACAGGCAGAGACCCAGTACTTC. It translates to CASSSPGQAETQYF.

This clone was observed a handful of times. The genes are TRBV7-9 and TRBJ1-4; D gene unclear. The CDR3 totals 13 residues. Per germline, CDR1 SEHNR and CDR2 FQNEAQ (reference sequence). Trimming took 7 bases from V and 5 from J, leaving 11 bases between them. CDR3 loop: CASTSGRNEKLFF. The DNA of the CDR3 is TGTGCCAGCACCTCCGGGAGGAATGAAAAACTGTTTTTT.

This clone was picked up one time. The chain combines TRBV9 with TRBJ2-7, with 8 bases identical to TRBD2. This CDR3 is built from 15 residues. The V and J ends lost 4 bases and 5 bases, in that order; junction bases with no gene match: 11. CDR1 and CDR2 from the germline V gene are SGDLS and YYNGEE. This CDR3 is CASSPGGARIHEQYF. Here the CDR3 DNA reads TGTGCCAGCAGCCCGGGAGGGGCGCGGATCCACGAGCAGTACTTC.

The rearrangement joins TRBV5-1 to TRBJ2-7; no definite D call. The CDR3 runs 14 residues. Trimming left V 4 bases short and J 0 bases short, with 11 bases between. Germline V CDR1 and CDR2: SGHRS, YFSETQ. CDR3 DNA: TGCGCCAGCAGCATCCAGGCCCTCTCCTACGAGCAGTACTTC. Its translation is CASSIQALSYEQYF.

V usage is TRBV2 and J usage is TRBJ1-3; D is unclear. Looked up from germline, CDR1 is SNHLY and CDR2 is FYNNEI. V dropped 5 bases and J dropped 4 bases, with 15 bases sitting between them. The CDR3 totals 15 residues. The CDR3 here is CASSFGAAGGNTIYF. For the CDR3, the DNA is TGTGCCAGCAGTTTCGGAGCGGCGGGGGGAAACACCATATATTTT. The full variable domain, with the rest looked up from reference TRBV2 and TRBJ1-3, is EPEVTQTPSHQVTQMGQEVILRCVPISNHLYFYWYRQILGQKVEFLVSFYNNEISEKSEIFDDQFSVERPDGSNFTLKIRSTKLEDSAMYFCASSFGAAGGNTIYFGEGSWLTVV.

This clone was observed a single time. The V gene is TRBV7-8, the J gene TRBJ1-2, with TRBD1 matching 9 bases. The length of the CDR3 is 13 residues. V lost 3 bases and J lost 5; bases outside the gene matches: 1. CDR1 and CDR2 (germline): SGHVS, FQNEAQ. The CDR3 spells CASSLGQGYGYTF. Written as DNA, the CDR3 is TGTGCCAGCAGCTTGGGACAGGGATATGGCTACACCTTC.

This clone turned up a few times. The chain joins TRBV6-5 to TRBJ1-5; no clear D. This CDR3 has 15 amino acids. Germline values: CDR1 MNHEY, CDR2 SVGAGI. Trimming removed 0 bases from V and 0 bases from J, with 6 bases in between. In nucleotides, the CDR3 is TGTGCCAGCAGTTACTCTACAAATAGCAATCAGCCCCAGCATTTT. This encodes CASSYSTNSNQPQHF.

This chain uses TRBV19 with TRBJ1-5, with 11 positions matching TRBD1. The CDR3 sequence is 15 residues long. Germline V gene lookup returns CDR1 LNHDA and CDR2 SQIVND (reference sequence). Losses at the gene ends were 5 bases for V and 8 bases for J; bases not matched to a gene: 8. The CDR3 DNA reads TGTGCCAGTAGTTCCCAGGACAGGGGGCTCGAGCCCCAGCATTTT. It encodes CASSSQDRGLEPQHF.

Regarding this clone: One end of the junction does not line up with germline, which may come from a read error. This chain uses TRBV5-1 with TRBJ2-2; 7 bases agree with TRBD1. Per germline, CDR1 SGHRS and CDR2 YFSETQ. The CDR3 extends over 15 amino acids. The CDR3: CASSLDRPNTGELFF. The DNA for the CDR3 is TGCGCCAGCAGTTTGGACAGGCCGAACACCGGGGAGCTGTTTTTT.

This chain uses TRBV6-5 with TRBJ1-5; 9 bases align to TRBD1. From germline, CDR1 is MNHEY and CDR2 SVGAGI. Trimming at V came to 6 bases and at J to 3 bases, leaving 3 bases not matched to a gene. CDR3 length equals 14 residues. This CDR3 reads CASSRDRANQPQHF. Here the CDR3 DNA reads TGTGCCAGCAGCCGGGACAGGGCCAATCAGCCCCAGCATTTT.

This chain joins TRBV9 and TRBJ2-5; no clear D gene. Trimming removed 4 bases at V and 2 bases at J, with 12 bases between. The V gene's germline CDR1 is SGDLS and CDR2 YYNGEE. The CDR3 totals 14 residues. The CDR3 DNA sequence: TGTGCCAGCAGCCCCTCCCGGCGGCAAGAGACCCAGTACTTC. The encoded protein is CASSPSRRQETQYF.

The chain has TRBV7-9 and TRBJ2-5, with D unclear. Germline V gene lookup returns CDR1 SEHNR and CDR2 FQNEAQ (reference sequence). V was trimmed by 0 bases and J by 1 base, leaving 9 bases between them. The length of the CDR3 is 15 residues. The DNA of the CDR3 is TGTGCCAGCAGCTTAGCGGTAGAGCCCCAAGAGACCCAGTACTTC. This sequence encodes CASSLAVEPQETQYF.

The rearrangement uses TRBV19 and TRBJ1-6; 10 nucleotides line up with TRBD1. Germline V gives CDR1 LNHDA, CDR2 SQIVND (reference sequence). The trim removed 9 bases at V and 6 bases at J, leaving 8 bases unmatched. The CDR3 totals 15 residues. The chain's CDR3 is CASARQGAGNSPLHF. DNA for the CDR3: TGTGCCAGCGCCCGACAGGGGGCCGGTAATTCACCCCTCCACTTT.

The gene calls are TRBV19 and TRBJ2-3; D remains unclear. Per the germline V gene, CDR1 is LNHDA and CDR2 is SQIVND (reference sequence). With 6 bases removed from V and 6 bases from J, the gap between germline ends came to 7 bases. This CDR3 spans 11 amino acids. The CDR3 region is CASSASDTQYF. In DNA, the CDR3 is TGTGCCAGTAGCGCGTCCGATACGCAGTATTTT.

This clone was seen repeatedly, ten times or more. This CDR3 reads CASSERGFGNTIYF. The CDR3 region has the DNA TGTGCCAGCAGTGAGAGGGGGTTCGGAAACACCATATATTTT. The chain uses TRBV6-1 and TRBJ1-3, with D perhaps TRBD1 (6 bases). Germline V lookup: CDR1 MNHNS, CDR2 SASEGT. The CDR3 spans 14 residues. The germline V and J ends were trimmed by 3 bases and 4 bases, with 10 bases remaining between them.

The chain couples TRBV5-1 to TRBJ2-5, with D maybe TRBD2 (6 bases). Germline values: CDR1 SGHRS, CDR2 YFSETQ. The CDR3 is 14 amino acids. V was trimmed by 0 bases and J by 5 bases, leaving 11 bases between them. The CDR3 nucleotides read TGCGCCAGCAGCTTGGCTAGCGCTCGGGAGACCCAGTACTTC. It is translated as CASSLASARETQYF.